The 12 T cell receptor beta chains below all came from one sample that was sequenced in a study of a mutant IDH1 vaccine in newly diagnosed glioma. Documented time point: baseline, week 1 (first vaccination visit). Treatment reported: pre-vaccination baseline after standard-of-care therapy. Sequencing used immunoSEQ multiplex PCR; TCRdb keeps in-frame clones, though not all of them. The sample records 25,000 to 35,000 clones, almost 85% being singletons. The specimen comprised PBMCs, sampled from a glioma patient treated with radiotherapy, temozolomide or both. These receptors all stem from a man aged 30 to 45 with glioma.

The chain carries TRBV29-1 and TRBJ2-3; TRBD2 is a possible D gene (6 bases). V shed 6 bases and J shed 8 bases, with 15 bases lying between them. The CDR3 is 12 residues long. Germline CDR1 SQVTM, CDR2 ANQGSEA. CDR3 coding DNA: TGCAGCGTACCAGGGAAGGGAGGTACGCAGTATTTT. Protein: CSVPGKGGTQYF.

This clone was found once. The genes are TRBV19 and TRBJ1-5; D unresolved. V dropped 5 bases and J dropped 2 bases, with 7 bases sitting between them. The germline V gene has CDR1 LNHDA and CDR2 SQIVND (reference sequence). This CDR3 is built from 13 residues. CDR3 nucleotide sequence: TGTGCCAGTAGTTTCTTGGGCAATCAGCCCCAGCATTTT. This encodes CASSFLGNQPQHF.

V and J are TRBV2 and TRBJ2-2; D is unresolved. Germline loops: CDR1 SNHLY, CDR2 FYNNEI. V lost 1 base and J lost 6, with 6 bases in between. This CDR3 spans 13 amino acids. DNA of the CDR3: TGTGCCAGCAGTGAAGGGGCATCCGGGGAGCTGTTTTTT. Residues: CASSEGASGELFF.

This clone has more than one count but fewer than ten. The chain has TRBV7-8 and TRBJ1-1, with D possibly being TRBD1 (5 bases). Germline V gene lookup returns CDR1 SGHVS and CDR2 FQNEAQ. This CDR3 is built from 14 residues. V gave up 1 base and J gave up 9 bases, with 15 bases separating them. CDR3: CASSLDTGAGKAFF. The DNA of the CDR3 is TGTGCCAGCAGCTTAGATACCGGGGCGGGTAAAGCTTTCTTT.

The V gene is TRBV28, the J gene TRBJ1-2; D may be TRBD1 (5 bases). The CDR3 has 15 residues. V shed 2 bases and J shed 2 bases, with 12 bases lying between them. CDR1 is MDHEN, CDR2 SYDVKM, per germline. The CDR3 bases are TGTGCCAGCAGTTTAAATGGGGCGACCAACTATGGCTACACCTTC. Translated, it gives CASSLNGATNYGYTF.

The rearrangement uses TRBV30 and TRBJ2-7; 7 positions agree with TRBD1. V shed 5 bases, J shed 6 bases, and the junction held 13 bases outside the gene matches. Germline V CDR1 and CDR2: GTSNPN, SVGIG (reference sequence). CDR3 length equals 14 residues. The CDR3 DNA follows: TGTGCCTGGGGATCTTACAGGGGTAACGGCGAGCAGTACTTC. The encoded protein is CAWGSYRGNGEQYF. The variable domain in full, completed from reference TRBV30 and TRBJ2-7, reads SQTIHQWPATLVQPVGSPLSLECTVEGTSNPNLYWYRQAAGRGLQLLFYSVGIGQISSEVPQNLSASRPQDRQFILSSKKLLLSDSGFYLCAWGSYRGNGEQYFGPGTRLTVT.

This clone was seen only a few times. The V call is TRBV7-6, the J call TRBJ2-7; D not certain. Trimming cost V 4 bases and J 3 bases, with 10 bases left between them. CDR3 size: 13 residues. Germline V gene lookup returns CDR1 SGHVS and CDR2 FNYEAQ. CDR3 coding DNA: TGTGCCAGCAGCTCTGGACGGCACTACGAGCAGTACTTC. Protein product: CASSSGRHYEQYF.

This clone was picked up a small number of times. J is TRBJ1-5 and V is TRBV2; no clear D gene. The CDR3 consists of 14 residues. Germline V CDR1 and CDR2: SNHLY, FYNNEI. V was pared by 6 bases and J by 3 bases, with 12 bases between. The CDR3, as DNA: TGTGCCAGCAGCGCTGACTTATTCAATCAGCCCCAGCATTTT. Translating it yields CASSADLFNQPQHF.

The rearrangement joins TRBV5-4 to TRBJ2-1; 8 positions match TRBD2. From germline, CDR1 is SGHNT and CDR2 YYREEE (reference sequence). The J segment lost 4 bases and the V segment lost 5 bases, leaving 8 bases of the junction unmatched. The CDR3 sequence is 15 residues long. The CDR3 region has the DNA TGTGCCAGCAGACCCGGGACTAGGTCATACAATGAGCAGTTCTTC. This codes for CASRPGTRSYNEQFF.

The chain recombines TRBV6-5 with TRBJ2-1; 13 nucleotides line up with TRBD2. V gave up 5 bases and J gave up 7 bases; unmatched junction bases: 5. The CDR3 is made up of 15 amino acids. The germline V gene has CDR1 MNHEY and CDR2 SVGAGI. For the CDR3, the DNA is TGTGCCAGCAGTCCCGGGACTAGCGGGGCTAATGAGCAGTTCTTC. Its protein product is CASSPGTSGANEQFF.

As regards this clone: At one end, the junction sequence differs from germline, possibly due to a read error. This rearrangement joins TRBV5-1 to TRBJ2-3, with 8 bases identical to TRBD1. This CDR3 is 12 amino acids long. Germline-derived CDR1 and CDR2 are SGHRS and YFSETQ. For the CDR3, the DNA is TGCGCCAGCAGCTTAGGGACAGGTACGCAGTATTTT. Its translation is CASSLGTGTQYF.

V usage is TRBV5-4 and J usage is TRBJ1-2, with TRBD1 identical over 8 bases. The J segment lost 6 bases and the V segment lost 4 bases, leaving 8 bases of the junction unmatched. In germline, CDR1 is SGHNT, CDR2 YYREEE (reference sequence). The CDR3 extends over 14 amino acids. The CDR3 coding sequence is TGTGCCAGCAGCCCGGGGGACAGGCCAGATGGCTACACCTTC. The encoded protein is CASSPGDRPDGYTF.